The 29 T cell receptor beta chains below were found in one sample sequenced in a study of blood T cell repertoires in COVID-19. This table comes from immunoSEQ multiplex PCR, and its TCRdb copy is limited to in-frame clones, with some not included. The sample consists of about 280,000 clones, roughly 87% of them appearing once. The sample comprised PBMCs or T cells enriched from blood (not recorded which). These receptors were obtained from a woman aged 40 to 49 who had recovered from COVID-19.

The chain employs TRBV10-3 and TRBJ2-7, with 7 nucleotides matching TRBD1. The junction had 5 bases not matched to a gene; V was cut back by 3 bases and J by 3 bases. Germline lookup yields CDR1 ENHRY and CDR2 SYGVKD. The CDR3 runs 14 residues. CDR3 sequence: CAISDHDRDYEQYF. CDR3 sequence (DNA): TGTGCCATCAGTGACCACGACAGGGACTACGAGCAGTACTTC.

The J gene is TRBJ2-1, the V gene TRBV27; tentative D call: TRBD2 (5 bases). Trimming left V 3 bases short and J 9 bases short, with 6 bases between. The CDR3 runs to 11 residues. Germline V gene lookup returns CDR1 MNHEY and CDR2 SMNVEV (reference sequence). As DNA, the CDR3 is TGTGCCAGCAGTTTTGGAGGTGAGCAGTTCTTC. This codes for CASSFGGEQFF.

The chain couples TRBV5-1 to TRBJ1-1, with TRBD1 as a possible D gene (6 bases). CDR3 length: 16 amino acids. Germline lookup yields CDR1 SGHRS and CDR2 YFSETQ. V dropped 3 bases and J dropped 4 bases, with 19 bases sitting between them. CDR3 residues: CASSSQQGMPSTEAFF. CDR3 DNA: TGCGCCAGCAGCTCTCAACAGGGTATGCCCAGCACTGAAGCTTTCTTT.

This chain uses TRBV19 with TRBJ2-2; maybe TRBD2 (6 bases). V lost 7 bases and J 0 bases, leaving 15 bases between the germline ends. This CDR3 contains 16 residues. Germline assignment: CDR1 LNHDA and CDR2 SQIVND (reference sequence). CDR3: CASTGGGDSNTGELFF. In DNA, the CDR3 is TGTGCCAGTACAGGAGGCGGGGACTCGAACACCGGGGAGCTGTTTTTT.

The CDR3 here is CASNPTGINTEAFF. Here the CDR3 DNA reads TGTGCCAGCAACCCGACAGGCATTAACACTGAAGCTTTCTTT. The chain carries TRBV27 and TRBJ1-1; D may be TRBD1 (6 bases). CDR3 length equals 14 residues. The germline V gene encodes CDR1 MNHEY and CDR2 SMNVEV (reference sequence). Deletions cut 7 bases from V and 2 bases from J, with 14 bases between.

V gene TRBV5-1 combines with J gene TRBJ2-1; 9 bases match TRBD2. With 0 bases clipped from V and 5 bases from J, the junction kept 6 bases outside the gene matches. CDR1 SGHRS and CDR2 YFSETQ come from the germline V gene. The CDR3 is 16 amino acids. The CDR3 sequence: CASSLAPAGGDNEQFF. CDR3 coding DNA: TGCGCCAGCAGCTTGGCCCCAGCGGGAGGAGACAATGAGCAGTTCTTC. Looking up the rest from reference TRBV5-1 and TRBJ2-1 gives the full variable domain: KAGVTQTPRYLIKTRGQQVTLSCSPISGHRSVSWYQQTPGQGLQFLFEYFSETQRNKGNFPGRFSGRQFSNSRSEMNVSTLELGDSALYLCASSLAPAGGDNEQFFGPGTRLTVL.

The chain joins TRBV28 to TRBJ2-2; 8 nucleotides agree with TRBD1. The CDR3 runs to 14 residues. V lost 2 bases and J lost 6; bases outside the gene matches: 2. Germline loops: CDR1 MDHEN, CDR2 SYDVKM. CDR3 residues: CASSLIQGAGELFF. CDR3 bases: TGTGCCAGCAGTTTAATACAGGGGGCCGGGGAGCTGTTTTTT.

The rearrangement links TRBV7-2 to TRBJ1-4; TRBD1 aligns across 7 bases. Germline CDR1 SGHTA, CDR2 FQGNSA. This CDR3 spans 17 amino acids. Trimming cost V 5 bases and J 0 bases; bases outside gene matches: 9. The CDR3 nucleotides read TGTGCCAGCAGCCCCGGAGGGGGCGGACCAACTAATGAAAAACTGTTTTTT. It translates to CASSPGGGGPTNEKLFF.

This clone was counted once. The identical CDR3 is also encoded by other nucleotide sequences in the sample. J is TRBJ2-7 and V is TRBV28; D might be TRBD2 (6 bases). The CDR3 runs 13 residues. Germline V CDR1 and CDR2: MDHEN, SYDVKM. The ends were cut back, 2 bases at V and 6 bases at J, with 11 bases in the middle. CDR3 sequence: CASSLAGRGEQYF. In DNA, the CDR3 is TGTGCCAGCAGTTTAGCCGGGAGAGGCGAGCAGTACTTC.

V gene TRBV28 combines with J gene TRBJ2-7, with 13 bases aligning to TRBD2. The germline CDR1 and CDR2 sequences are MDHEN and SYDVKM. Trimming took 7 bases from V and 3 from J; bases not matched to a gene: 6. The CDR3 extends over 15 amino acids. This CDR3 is CASIRGLAGIYEQYF. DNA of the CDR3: TGTGCCAGCATTAGGGGACTAGCGGGGATCTACGAGCAGTACTTC.

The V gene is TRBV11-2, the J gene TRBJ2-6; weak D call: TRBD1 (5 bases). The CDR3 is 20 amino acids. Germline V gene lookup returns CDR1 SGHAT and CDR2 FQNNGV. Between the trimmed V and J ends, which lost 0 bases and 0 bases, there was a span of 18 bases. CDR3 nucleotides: TGTGCCAGCAGCTTAGACCCACCGACAGACTCCGTCTCTGGGGCCAACGTCCTGACTTTC. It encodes CASSLDPPTDSVSGANVLTF.

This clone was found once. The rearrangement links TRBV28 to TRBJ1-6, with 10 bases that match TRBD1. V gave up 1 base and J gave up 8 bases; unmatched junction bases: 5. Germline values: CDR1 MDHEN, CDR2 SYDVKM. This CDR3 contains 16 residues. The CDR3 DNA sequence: TGTGCCAGCAGTTTATTTGGGACAGGGGTACATTCACCCCTCCACTTT. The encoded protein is CASSLFGTGVHSPLHF.

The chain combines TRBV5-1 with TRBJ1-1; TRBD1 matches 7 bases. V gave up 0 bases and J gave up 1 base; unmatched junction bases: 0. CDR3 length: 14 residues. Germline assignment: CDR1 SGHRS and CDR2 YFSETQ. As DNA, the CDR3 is TGCGCCAGCAGCTTGGACAGGGGGAACACTGAAGCTTTCTTT. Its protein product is CASSLDRGNTEAFF. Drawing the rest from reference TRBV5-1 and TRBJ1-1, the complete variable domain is KAGVTQTPRYLIKTRGQQVTLSCSPISGHRSVSWYQQTPGQGLQFLFEYFSETQRNKGNFPGRFSGRQFSNSRSEMNVSTLELGDSALYLCASSLDRGNTEAFFGQGTRLTVV.

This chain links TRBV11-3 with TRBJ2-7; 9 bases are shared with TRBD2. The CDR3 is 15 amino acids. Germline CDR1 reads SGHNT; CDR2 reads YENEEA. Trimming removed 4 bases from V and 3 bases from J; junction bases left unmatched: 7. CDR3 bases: TGTGCCAGCAGCTGTAAGGGACTAGCCTTCTACGAGCAGTACTTC. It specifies CASSCKGLAFYEQYF.

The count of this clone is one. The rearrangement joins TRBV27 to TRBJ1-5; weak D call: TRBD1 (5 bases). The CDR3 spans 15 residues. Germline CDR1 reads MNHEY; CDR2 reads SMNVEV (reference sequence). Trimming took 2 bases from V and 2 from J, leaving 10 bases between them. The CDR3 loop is CASSLRGTGNQPQHF. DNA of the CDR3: TGTGCCAGCAGTTTAAGGGGTACGGGCAATCAGCCCCAGCATTTT.

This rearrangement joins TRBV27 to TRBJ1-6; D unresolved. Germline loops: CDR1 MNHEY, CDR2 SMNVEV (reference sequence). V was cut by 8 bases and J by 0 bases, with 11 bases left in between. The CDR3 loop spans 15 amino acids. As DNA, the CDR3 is TGTGCCAGCTCCCCTGGAGTCTCCTATAATTCACCCCTCCACTTT. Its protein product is CASSPGVSYNSPLHF.

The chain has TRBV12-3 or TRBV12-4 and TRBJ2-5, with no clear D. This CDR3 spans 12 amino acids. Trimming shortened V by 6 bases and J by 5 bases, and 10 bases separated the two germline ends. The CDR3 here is CASSSDSETQYF. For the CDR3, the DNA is TGTGCCAGCAGCTCAGACTCTGAGACCCAGTACTTC.

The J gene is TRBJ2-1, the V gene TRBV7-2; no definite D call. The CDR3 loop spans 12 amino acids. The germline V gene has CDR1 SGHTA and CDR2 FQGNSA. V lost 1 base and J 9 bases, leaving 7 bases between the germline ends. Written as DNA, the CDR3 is TGTGCCAGCAGCTTAGACTGGGCTGAGCAGTTCTTC. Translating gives CASSLDWAEQFF.

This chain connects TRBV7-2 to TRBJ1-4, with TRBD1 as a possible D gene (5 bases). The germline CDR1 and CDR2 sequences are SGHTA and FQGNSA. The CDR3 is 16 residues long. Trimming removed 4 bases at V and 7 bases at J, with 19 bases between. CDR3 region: CASSSGTGTNLEKLFF. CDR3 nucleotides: TGTGCCAGCAGCTCCGGCACGGGGACTAATCTTGAAAAACTGTTTTTT.

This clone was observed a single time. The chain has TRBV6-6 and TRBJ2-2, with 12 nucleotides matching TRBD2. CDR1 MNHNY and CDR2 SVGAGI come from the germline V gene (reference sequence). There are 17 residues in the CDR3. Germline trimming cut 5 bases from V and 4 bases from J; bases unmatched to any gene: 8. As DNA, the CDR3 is TGTGCCAGCAGTCACAGTAGACTAGCGGGAGCCACCGGGGAGCTGTTTTTT. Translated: CASSHSRLAGATGELFF.

CDR3 DNA sequence: TGTGCCAGCAGCTCGAGGGGACTAGCGGGAGGGGGAGGCAGCGAGCAGTACTTC. It yields the protein CASSSRGLAGGGGSEQYF. The genes are TRBV7-2 and TRBJ2-7; TRBD2 matches 16 bases. This CDR3 is 18 amino acids long. V shed 4 bases, J shed 6 bases, and the junction held 12 bases outside the gene matches. Germline V gives CDR1 SGHTA, CDR2 FQGNSA.

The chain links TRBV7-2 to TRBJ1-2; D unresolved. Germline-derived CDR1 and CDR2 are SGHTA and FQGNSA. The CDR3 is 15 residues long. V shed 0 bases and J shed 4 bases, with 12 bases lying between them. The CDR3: CASSLAVLEGYGYTF. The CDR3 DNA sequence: TGTGCCAGCAGCTTAGCAGTACTGGAGGGCTATGGCTACACCTTC.

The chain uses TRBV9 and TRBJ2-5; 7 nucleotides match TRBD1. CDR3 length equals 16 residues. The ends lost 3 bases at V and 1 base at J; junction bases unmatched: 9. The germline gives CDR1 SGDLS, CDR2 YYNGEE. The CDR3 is CASSAIKTGTQETQYF. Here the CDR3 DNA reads TGTGCCAGCAGCGCCATTAAGACAGGGACCCAAGAGACCCAGTACTTC. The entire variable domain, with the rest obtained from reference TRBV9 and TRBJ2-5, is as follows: DSGVTQTPKHLITATGQRVTLRCSPRSGDLSVYWYQQSLDQGLQFLIQYYNGEERAKGNILERFSAQQFPDLHSELNLSSLELGDSALYFCASSAIKTGTQETQYFGPGTRLLVL.

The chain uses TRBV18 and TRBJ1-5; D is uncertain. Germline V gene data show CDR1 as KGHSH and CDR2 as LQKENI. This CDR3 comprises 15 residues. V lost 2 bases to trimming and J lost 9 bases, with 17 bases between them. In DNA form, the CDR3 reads TGTGCCAGCTCACCATTAGAGGGAGGAATTCGGCCCCAGCATTTT. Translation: CASSPLEGGIRPQHF.

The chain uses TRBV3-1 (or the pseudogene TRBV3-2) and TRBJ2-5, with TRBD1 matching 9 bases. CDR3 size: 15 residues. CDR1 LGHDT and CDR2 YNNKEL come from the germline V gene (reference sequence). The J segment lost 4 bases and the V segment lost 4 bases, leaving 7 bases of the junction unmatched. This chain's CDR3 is CASSRSGTGSETQYF. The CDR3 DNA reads TGTGCCAGCAGCCGCTCCGGGACAGGGTCAGAGACCCAGTACTTC.

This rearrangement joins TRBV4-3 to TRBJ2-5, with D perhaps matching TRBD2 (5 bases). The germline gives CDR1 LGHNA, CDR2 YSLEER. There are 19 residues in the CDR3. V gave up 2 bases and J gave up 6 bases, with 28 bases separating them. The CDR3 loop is CASSQTLWSSSALIKTQYF. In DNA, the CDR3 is TGCGCCAGCAGCCAAACGCTTTGGTCTAGCAGCGCCCTGATAAAGACCCAGTACTTC.

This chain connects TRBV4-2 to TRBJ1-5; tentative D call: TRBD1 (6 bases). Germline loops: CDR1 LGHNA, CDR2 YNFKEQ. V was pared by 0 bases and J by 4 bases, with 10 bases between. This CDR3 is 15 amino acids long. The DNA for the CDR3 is TGTGCCAGCAGCCAAGAGAACAGGGCTAATCAGCCCCAGCATTTT. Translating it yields CASSQENRANQPQHF.

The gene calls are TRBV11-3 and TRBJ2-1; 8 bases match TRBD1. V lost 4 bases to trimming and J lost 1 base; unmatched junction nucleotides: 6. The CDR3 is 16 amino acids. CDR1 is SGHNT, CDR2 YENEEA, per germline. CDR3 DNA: TGTGCCAGCAGCTCTTCCGGGACAGGATCCTACAATGAGCAGTTCTTC. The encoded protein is CASSSSGTGSYNEQFF.

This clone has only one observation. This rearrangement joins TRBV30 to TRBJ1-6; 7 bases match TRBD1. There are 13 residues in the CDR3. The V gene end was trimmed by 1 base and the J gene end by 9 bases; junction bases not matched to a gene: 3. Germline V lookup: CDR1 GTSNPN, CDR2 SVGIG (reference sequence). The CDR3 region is CAWSGQGGSPLHF. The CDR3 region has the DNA TGTGCCTGGAGTGGACAGGGAGGTTCACCCCTCCACTTT.